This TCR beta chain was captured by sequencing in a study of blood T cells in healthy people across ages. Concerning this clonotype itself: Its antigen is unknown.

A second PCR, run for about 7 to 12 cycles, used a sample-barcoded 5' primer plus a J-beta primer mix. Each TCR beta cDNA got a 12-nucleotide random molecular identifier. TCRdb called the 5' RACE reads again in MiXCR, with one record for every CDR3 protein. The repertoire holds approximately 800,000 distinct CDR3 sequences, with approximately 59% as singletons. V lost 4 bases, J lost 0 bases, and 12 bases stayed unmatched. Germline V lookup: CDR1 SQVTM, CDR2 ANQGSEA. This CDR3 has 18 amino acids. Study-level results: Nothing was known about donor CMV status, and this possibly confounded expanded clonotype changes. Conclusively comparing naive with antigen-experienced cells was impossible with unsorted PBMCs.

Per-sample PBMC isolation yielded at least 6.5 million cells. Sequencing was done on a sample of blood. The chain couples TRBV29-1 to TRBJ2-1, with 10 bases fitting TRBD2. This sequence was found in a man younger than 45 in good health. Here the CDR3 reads CSVGRFTSGGVSYNEQFF. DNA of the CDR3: TGCAGCGTTGGCCGTTTTACCAGCGGGGGGGTCTCCTACAATGAGCAGTTCTTC.